A selection of T cell receptor beta chains follows, all from one sample in a study of vaccination and CD4 T cells after COVID-19. The antigens these receptors bind are not known. TCRdb independently ran MiXCR on the PCR reads; one entry per CDR3 protein. This table has 14,000 or so distinct CDR3 sequences, roughly 60% appearing once. Sequenced input: CD4+ T cells from blood, cultured in vitro. The receptors originated from a human donor who had recovered from COVID-19. The CDR3 runs from the conserved cysteine through the conserved F or W. D genes are given only for firm matches. For some rows the clone size is stated as once, few or many, or as a class when expanded; others skip it.

abundance	len	v_gene	j_gene	d_gene	CDR3nt	CDR3aa
-	14	TRBV12-1	TRBJ1-5	-	TGTGCCAGCAGCCAAGGACAGTGGGACCAGCCCCAGCATTTT	CASSQGQWDQPQHF
-	14	TRBV6-2/TRBV6-3	TRBJ2-7	TRBD2	TGTGCCAGCAGTTCCCCCTCGGGGGGCTACGAGCAGTACTTC	CASSSPSGGYEQYF
-	12	TRBV20-1	TRBJ1-2	-	TGCAGTGCTAGAACAGGTTCCTATGGCTACACCTTC	CSARTGSYGYTF
-	18	TRBV6-5	TRBJ2-3	TRBD2	TGTGCCAGCAGTTACGCTCCGGGACTAGCGGGAGTGATAGATACGCAGTATTTT	CASSYAPGLAGVIDTQYF
-	17	TRBV7-6	TRBJ2-3	TRBD2	TGTGCCAGCAGCTTAGGGGCTAGCGGGAGGGTTGCAGATACGCAGTATTTT	CASSLGASGRVADTQYF
-	14	TRBV7-2	TRBJ1-2	TRBD1	TGTGCCAGCAGCCCGGGGACAGCTAACTATGGCTACACCTTC	CASSPGTANYGYTF
few	15	TRBV7-3	TRBJ2-7	-	TGTGCCAGCAGCGCAGGGGACCCTCCTTCCTACGAGCAGTACTTC	CASSAGDPPSYEQYF
medium-sized	15	TRBV7-2	TRBJ2-7	TRBD1	TGTGCCAGCAGCTTAGTTGGGCAGGGGGCATACGAGCAGTACTTC	CASSLVGQGAYEQYF
-	13	TRBV20-1	TRBJ2-7	TRBD2	TGCAGTGCTCATAGCGGGAGCTCCTACGAGCAGTACTTC	CSAHSGSSYEQYF
few	14	TRBV20-1	TRBJ1-2	-	TGCAGTGCATCCGGGTCCGGGGTATGGCGAGGCTACACCTTC	CSASGSGVWRGYTF
-	13	TRBV20-1	TRBJ2-7	-	TGCAGTGCTAGAGGGGGCGTCGTCTACGAGCAGTACTTC	CSARGGVVYEQYF
-	15	TRBV19	TRBJ2-5	TRBD2	TGTGCCAGTAGTTCCCGGGGAGCGGGAGGGGAGACCCAGTACTTC	CASSSRGAGGETQYF
-	17	TRBV6-1	TRBJ2-5	TRBD1	TGTGCCAGCAGTGAGAGGGGACAGGGATGGGTCGTAGAGACCCAGTACTTC	CASSERGQGWVVETQYF
-	13	TRBV5-4	TRBJ2-2	-	TGTGCCAGCAGCTTGTCAGGATTCGGGGAGCTGTTTTTT	CASSLSGFGELFF
-	17	TRBV4-2	TRBJ2-3	TRBD2	TGTGCCAGCAGCCAAGGGAGCCCTAGCGGGAGTTCATATACGCAGTATTTT	CASSQGSPSGSSYTQYF
few	13	TRBV12-3/TRBV12-4	TRBJ1-2	-	TGTGCCAGCAGTTTACCCCCTAACTATGGCTACACCTTC	CASSLPPNYGYTF
once	14	TRBV5-4	TRBJ2-2	-	TGTGCCAGCAGCTTGGAGGGTTACACCGGGGAGCTGTTTTTT	CASSLEGYTGELFF
-	13	TRBV6-1	TRBJ2-7	-	TGTGCCAGCAGTGAAACTCCGGGACGCGGGCAGTACTTC	CASSETPGRGQYF
-	16	TRBV15	TRBJ1-4	-	TGTGCCACCAGCAGAGATTATAGGGCGGCTAATGAAAAACTGTTTTTT	CATSRDYRAANEKLFF